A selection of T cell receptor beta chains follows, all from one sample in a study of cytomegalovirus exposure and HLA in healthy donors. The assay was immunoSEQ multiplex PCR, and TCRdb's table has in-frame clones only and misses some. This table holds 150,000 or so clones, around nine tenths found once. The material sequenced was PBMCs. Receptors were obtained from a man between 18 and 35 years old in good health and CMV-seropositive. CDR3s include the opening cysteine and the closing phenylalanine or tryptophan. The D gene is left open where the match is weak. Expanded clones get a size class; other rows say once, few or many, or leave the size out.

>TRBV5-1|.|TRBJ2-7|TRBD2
CASSLSRGAYEQYF
TGCGCCAGCAGCTTGAGTCGGGGGGCCTACGAGCAGTACTTC
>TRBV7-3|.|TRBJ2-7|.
CASSLSGGSYEQYF
TGTGCCAGCAGCTTATCAGGGGGGTCCTACGAGCAGTACTTC
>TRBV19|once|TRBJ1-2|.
CASSMGDAHYGYTF
TGTGCCAGTAGTATGGGAGACGCACACTATGGCTACACCTTC
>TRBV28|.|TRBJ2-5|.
CASLGAQETQYF
TGTGCCAGCTTGGGGGCCCAAGAGACCCAGTACTTC
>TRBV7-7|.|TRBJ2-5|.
CASSSRGSQETQYF
TGTGCCAGCAGCTCCAGGGGATCCCAGGAGACCCAGTACTTC
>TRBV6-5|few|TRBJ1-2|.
CASSYSEAGYGYTF
TGTGCCAGCAGTTACTCGGAGGCAGGCTATGGCTACACCTTC
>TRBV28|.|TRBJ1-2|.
CASSLGGRRPPPPGYGYTF
TGTGCCAGCAGTTTAGGGGGCAGGCGGCCACCTCCCCCTGGCTATGGCTACACCTTC
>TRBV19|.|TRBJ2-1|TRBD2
CASSILAGGRSSYNEQFF
TGTGCCAGTAGTATCTTAGCGGGGGGTCGAAGCTCCTACAATGAGCAGTTCTTC
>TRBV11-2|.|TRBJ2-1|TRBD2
CASSSGLAGGPGEQFF
TGTGCCAGCAGCTCCGGACTAGCGGGAGGGCCCGGGGAGCAGTTCTTC
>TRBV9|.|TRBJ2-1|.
CASSSPGLSSNEQFF
TGTGCCAGCAGCTCACCGGGACTTAGCTCCAATGAGCAGTTCTTC
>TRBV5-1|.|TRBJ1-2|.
CASSSGDRPHYGYTF
TGCGCCAGCAGCTCGGGCGACAGGCCCCACTATGGCTACACCTTC
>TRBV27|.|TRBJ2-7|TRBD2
CASSLSVSGRVHEQYF
TGTGCCAGCAGTTTATCGGTTAGCGGGAGGGTCCACGAGCAGTACTTC
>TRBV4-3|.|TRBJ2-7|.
CASSQGGAGDYEQYF
TGCGCCAGCAGCCAAGGAGGTGCAGGGGACTACGAGCAGTACTTC
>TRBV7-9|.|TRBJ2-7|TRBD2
CASSRAAGGYEQYF
TGTGCCAGCAGCCGCGCCGCGGGGGGGTACGAGCAGTACTTC
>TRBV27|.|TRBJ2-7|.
CASRTGGGGEQYF
TGTGCCAGCAGAACCGGGGGAGGTGGGGAGCAGTACTTC
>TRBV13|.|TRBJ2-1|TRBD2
CASSTTSGGYNEQFF
TGTGCCAGCAGCACGACTAGCGGGGGATACAATGAGCAGTTCTTC
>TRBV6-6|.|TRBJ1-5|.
CASSPDPPRGNQPQHF
TGTGCCAGCAGCCCTGACCCCCCTCGGGGCAATCAGCCCCAGCATTTT
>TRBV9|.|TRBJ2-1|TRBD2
CASSVVASGGSYNEQFF
TGTGCCAGCAGCGTAGTGGCTAGCGGGGGCTCCTACAATGAGCAGTTCTTC
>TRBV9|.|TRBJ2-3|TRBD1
CASSVDRGTDTQYF
TGTGCCAGCAGCGTAGACAGGGGGACAGATACGCAGTATTTT
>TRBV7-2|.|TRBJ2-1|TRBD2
CASSLPLHGREGAYNEQFF
TGTGCCAGCAGCTTACCTCTTCATGGTCGGGAGGGAGCCTACAATGAGCAGTTCTTC
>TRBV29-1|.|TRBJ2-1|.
CSVRDRRGEQFF
TGCAGCGTCCGGGACAGACGGGGGGAGCAGTTCTTC
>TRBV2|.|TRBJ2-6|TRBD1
CASQPDRGRPSGANVLTF
TGTGCCAGCCAGCCTGACAGGGGCCGACCCTCTGGGGCCAACGTCCTGACTTTC